What follows is one TCR beta chain and its context. Its cognate antigen is unknown. The sample belongs to a study of cytomegalovirus exposure and HLA in healthy donors. Study-wide results and caveats: In the 120 or so validation repertoires, roughly 94% of cluster scores exceeded 0, per a later analysis. The authors enumerated some 170 TCR beta chains as linked to cytomegalovirus. Rarity characterized most TCR sequences, yet some public TCRs appeared in many donors.

V lost 3 bases to trimming and J lost 6 bases, with 11 bases between them. CDR1 is KGHSH and CDR2 is LQKENI in the germline V gene. This CDR3 is 14 amino acids long. TCRdb keeps only in-frame clones here, not all; method: immunoSEQ multiplex PCR. The sample includes 97,000 or so clones, 87% of them seen just once. Specimen: PBMCs. This clonotype was obtained from a woman aged 25-40 years in good health and CMV-seronegative. The chain links TRBV18 to TRBJ2-2; D gene unclear. The CDR3 loop is CASSPLPEAGELFF. The CDR3 DNA sequence: TGTGCCAGCTCACCCCTTCCAGAGGCCGGGGAGCTGTTTTTT.